Detailed here is one T cell receptor beta chain. The data are from a study of blood T cell repertoires in COVID-19. For the study at large: Collection of acute and convalescent COVID-19 samples took place in the United States, Italy and Spain. The cDNA or gDNA used as material had been derived from T cells, B-cell-depleted T cells, or PBMCs.

The CDR3 length is 14 residues. The germline V gene has CDR1 KGHSY and CDR2 FQNENV. V shed 3 bases, J shed 6 bases, and the junction held 4 bases outside the gene matches. In the original analysis: Nucleated cell number was recorded as an estimate derived from reference gene primer amplification. Using immunoSEQ multiplex PCR, the repertoire was profiled, and TCRdb retains in-frame clones only, with some absent. V and J calls and clone size are those listed in that table; D and trimming were worked out from the DNA. In the table there are fewer than 65,000 clones, roughly 90% of which are singletons.

The specimen sequenced was peripheral blood. J is TRBJ2-5 and V is TRBV16, with TRBD1 matching over 10 bases. This receptor was taken from a human donor in a cohort sampled during active COVID-19. DNA for the CDR3: TGTGCCAGCAGCCACGGGACAGGGGTTAAGACCCAGTACTTC. It encodes CASSHGTGVKTQYF.